The TCR beta chain under discussion was sequenced for a study of blood T cell repertoires in COVID-19. Across the whole study: Sites across the United States, Italy and Spain contributed samples from acute and convalescent COVID-19.

Per the original data handling: It was from reference gene primer amplification that nucleated cell counts were estimated. Data came from immunoSEQ multiplex PCR; TCRdb stores just in-frame clones and leaves some out. Clone size and V and J calls were adopted from that table, with D and trimming inferred from the DNA. The table includes some 200,000 clones, about 88% detected once. Germline values: CDR1 KGHSH, CDR2 LQKENI. V dropped 1 base and J dropped 2 bases, with 15 bases sitting between them. CDR3 length: 17 amino acids. This chain connects TRBV18 to TRBJ1-5; a weak D match, TRBD1 (6 bases). This sequence originates from a woman aged 25 to 39 who had recovered from COVID-19. The material sequenced was PBMCs or T cells enriched from blood (not recorded which). The CDR3 DNA reads as TGTGCCAGCTCACCACGGATACAGGGACCGGGCAATCAGCCCCAGCATTTT. Its translation: CASSPRIQGPGNQPQHF.